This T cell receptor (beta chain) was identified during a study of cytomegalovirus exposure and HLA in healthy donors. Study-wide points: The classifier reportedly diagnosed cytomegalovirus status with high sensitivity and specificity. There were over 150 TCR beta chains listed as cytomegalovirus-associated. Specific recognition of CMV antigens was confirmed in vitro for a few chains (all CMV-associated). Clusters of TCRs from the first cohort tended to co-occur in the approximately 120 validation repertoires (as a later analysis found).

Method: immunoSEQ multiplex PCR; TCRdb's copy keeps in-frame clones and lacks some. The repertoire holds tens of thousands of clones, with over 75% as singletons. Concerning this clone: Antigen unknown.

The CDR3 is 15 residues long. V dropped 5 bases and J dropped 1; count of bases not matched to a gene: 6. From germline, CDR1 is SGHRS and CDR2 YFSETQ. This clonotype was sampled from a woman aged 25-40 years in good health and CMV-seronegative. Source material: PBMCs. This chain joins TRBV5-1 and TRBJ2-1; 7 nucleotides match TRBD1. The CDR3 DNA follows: TGCGCCAGCAGTCCCGGACAGGTTTCCTACAATGAGCAGTTCTTC. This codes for CASSPGQVSYNEQFF.